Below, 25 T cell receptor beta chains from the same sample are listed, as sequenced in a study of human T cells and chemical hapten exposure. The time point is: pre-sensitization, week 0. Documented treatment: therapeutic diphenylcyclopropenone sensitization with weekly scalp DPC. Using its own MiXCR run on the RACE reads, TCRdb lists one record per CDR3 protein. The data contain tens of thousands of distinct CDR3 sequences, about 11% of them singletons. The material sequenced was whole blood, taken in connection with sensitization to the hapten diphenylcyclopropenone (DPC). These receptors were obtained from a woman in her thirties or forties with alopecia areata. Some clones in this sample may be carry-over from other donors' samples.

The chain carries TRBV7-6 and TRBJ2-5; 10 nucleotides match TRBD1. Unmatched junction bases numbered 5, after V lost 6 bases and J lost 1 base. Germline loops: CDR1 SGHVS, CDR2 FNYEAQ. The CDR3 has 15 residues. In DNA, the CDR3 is TGTGCCAGCAGTTCGGGACAGGGGATCCAAGAGACCCAGTACTTC. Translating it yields CASSSGQGIQETQYF.

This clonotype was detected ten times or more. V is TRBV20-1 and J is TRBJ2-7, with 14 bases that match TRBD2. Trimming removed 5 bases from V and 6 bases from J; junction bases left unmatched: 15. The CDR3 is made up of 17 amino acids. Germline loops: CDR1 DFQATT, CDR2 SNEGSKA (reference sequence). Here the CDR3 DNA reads TGCAGTGCTCCTCGGACTAGCGGGGGGACCGGGGTCGGCGAGCAGTACTTC. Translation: CSAPRTSGGTGVGEQYF.

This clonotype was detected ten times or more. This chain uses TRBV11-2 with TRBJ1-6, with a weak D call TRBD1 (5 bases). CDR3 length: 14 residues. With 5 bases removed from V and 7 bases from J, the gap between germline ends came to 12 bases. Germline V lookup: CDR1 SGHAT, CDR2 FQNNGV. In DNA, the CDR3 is TGTGCCAGCAGCCGGGACCTGGACAATTCACCCCTCCACTTT. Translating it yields CASSRDLDNSPLHF.

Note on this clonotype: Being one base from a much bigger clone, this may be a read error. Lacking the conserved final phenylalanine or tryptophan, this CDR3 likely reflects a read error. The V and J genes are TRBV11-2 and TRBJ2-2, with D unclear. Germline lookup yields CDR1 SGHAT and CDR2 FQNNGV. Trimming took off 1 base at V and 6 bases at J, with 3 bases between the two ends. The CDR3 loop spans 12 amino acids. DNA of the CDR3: TGTGCCAGCAGCTTAGGAGCCGGGGAGCTGTTTCTT. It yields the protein CASSLGAGELFL.

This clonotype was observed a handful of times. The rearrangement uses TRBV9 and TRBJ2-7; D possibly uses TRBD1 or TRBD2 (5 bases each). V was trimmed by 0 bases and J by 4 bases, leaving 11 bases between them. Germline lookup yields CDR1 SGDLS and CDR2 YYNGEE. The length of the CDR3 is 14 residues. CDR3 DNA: TGTGCCAGCAGCGTAGATCTGGGGGAGTACGAGCAGTACTTC. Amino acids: CASSVDLGEYEQYF.

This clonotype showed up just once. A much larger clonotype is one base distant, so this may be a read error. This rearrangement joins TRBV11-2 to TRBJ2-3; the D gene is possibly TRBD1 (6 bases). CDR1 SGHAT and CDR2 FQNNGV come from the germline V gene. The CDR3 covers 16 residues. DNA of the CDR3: TGTGCCAGCAGCTTAGGCGTCAGGGGATACACAGATACGCGGTATTTT. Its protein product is CASSLGVRGYTDTRYF.

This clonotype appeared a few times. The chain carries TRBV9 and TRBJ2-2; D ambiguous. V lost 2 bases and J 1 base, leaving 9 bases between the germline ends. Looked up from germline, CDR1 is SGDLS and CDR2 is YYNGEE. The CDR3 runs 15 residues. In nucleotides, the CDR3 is TGTGCCAGCAGCGTCAAGAATATGAACACCGGGGAGCTGTTTTTT. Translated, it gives CASSVKNMNTGELFF. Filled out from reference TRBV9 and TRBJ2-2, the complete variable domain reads DSGVTQTPKHLITATGQRVTLRCSPRSGDLSVYWYQQSLDQGLQFLIQYYNGEERAKGNILERFSAQQFPDLHSELNLSSLELGDSALYFCASSVKNMNTGELFFGEGSRLTVL.

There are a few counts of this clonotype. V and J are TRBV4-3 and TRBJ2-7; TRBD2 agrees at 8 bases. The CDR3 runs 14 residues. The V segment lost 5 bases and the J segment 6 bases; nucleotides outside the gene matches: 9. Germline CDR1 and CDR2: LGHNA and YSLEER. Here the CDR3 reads CASSSGLAGFEQYF. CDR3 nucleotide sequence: TGCGCCAGCAGCTCCGGTTTAGCGGGGTTCGAGCAGTACTTC.

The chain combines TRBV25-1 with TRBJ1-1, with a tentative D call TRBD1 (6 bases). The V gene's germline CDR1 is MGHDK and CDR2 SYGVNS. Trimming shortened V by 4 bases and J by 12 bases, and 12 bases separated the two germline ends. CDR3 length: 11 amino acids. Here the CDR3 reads CASSGRQEPFF. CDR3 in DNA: TGTGCCAGCAGTGGCAGACAGGAACCTTTCTTT.

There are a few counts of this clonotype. CDR3 residues: CASSPPSGNINTEAFF. The CDR3 region has the DNA TGTGCCAGCTCACCACCGTCAGGGAACATTAACACTGAAGCTTTCTTT. The rearrangement joins TRBV18 to TRBJ1-1; possible D gene TRBD1, 5 bases. This CDR3 spans 16 amino acids. The V end lost 0 bases, the J end lost 2 bases, and 13 bases lay between the germline ends. The germline CDR1 and CDR2 sequences are KGHSH and LQKENI.

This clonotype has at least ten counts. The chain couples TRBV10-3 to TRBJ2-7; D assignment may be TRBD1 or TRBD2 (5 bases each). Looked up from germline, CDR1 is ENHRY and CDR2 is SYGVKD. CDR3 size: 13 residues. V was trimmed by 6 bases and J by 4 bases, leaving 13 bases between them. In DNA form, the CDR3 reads TGTGCCATCAGCGGGACCTGGGGGTACGAGCAGTACTTC. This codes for CAISGTWGYEQYF.

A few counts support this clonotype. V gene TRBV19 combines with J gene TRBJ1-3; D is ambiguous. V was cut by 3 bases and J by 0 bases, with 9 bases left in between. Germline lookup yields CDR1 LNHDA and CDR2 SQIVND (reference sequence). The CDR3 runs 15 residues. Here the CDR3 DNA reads TGTGCCAGTAGTATTCAACGGTTCTCTGGAAACACCATATATTTT. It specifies CASSIQRFSGNTIYF.

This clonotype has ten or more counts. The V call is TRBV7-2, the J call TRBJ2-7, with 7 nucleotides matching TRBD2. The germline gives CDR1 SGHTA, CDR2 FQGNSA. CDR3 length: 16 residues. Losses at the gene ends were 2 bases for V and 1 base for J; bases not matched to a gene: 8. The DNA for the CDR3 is TGTGCCAGCAGCTTATGGGGGAGCGGGGCGTCCTACGAGCAGTACTTC. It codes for CASSLWGSGASYEQYF.

This CDR3 reads CASSSQYLNTEAFF. CDR3 nucleotide sequence: TGCGCCAGCAGCTCCCAGTATCTGAACACTGAAGCTTTCTTT. This sequence joins TRBV5-1 and TRBJ1-1; D remains ambiguous. This CDR3 contains 14 residues. The V and J ends lost 3 bases and 0 bases respectively, with 9 bases between them. The germline CDR1 and CDR2 sequences are SGHRS and YFSETQ.

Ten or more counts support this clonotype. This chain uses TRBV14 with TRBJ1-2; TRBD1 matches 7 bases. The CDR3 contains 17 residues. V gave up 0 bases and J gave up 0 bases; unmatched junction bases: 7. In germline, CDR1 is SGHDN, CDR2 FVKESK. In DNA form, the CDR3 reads TGTGCCAGCAGCCAAGATCCACAGGGGCCCCCTAACTATGGCTACACCTTC. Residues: CASSQDPQGPPNYGYTF.

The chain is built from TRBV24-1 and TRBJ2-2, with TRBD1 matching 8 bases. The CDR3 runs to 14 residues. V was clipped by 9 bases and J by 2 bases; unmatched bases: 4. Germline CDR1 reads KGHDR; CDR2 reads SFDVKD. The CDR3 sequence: CATGTGGNTGELFF. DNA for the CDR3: TGTGCCACCGGAACAGGGGGTAACACCGGGGAGCTGTTTTTT.

Here the CDR3 reads CSAPGLVGYNEQFF. The DNA of the CDR3 is TGCAGTGCCCCGGGACTAGTTGGCTACAATGAGCAGTTCTTC. The V and J genes are TRBV20-1 and TRBJ2-1; 8 bases line up with TRBD2. Germline trimming cut 6 bases from V and 3 bases from J; bases unmatched to any gene: 7. CDR1 DFQATT and CDR2 SNEGSKA come from the germline V gene (reference sequence). The CDR3 is made up of 14 amino acids.

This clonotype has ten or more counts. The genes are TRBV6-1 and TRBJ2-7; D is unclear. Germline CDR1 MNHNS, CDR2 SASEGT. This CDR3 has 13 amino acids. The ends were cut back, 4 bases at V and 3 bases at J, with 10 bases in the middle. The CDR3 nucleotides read TGTGCCAGCAGTGCTGGGTTGGGCTACGAGCAGTACTTC. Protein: CASSAGLGYEQYF.

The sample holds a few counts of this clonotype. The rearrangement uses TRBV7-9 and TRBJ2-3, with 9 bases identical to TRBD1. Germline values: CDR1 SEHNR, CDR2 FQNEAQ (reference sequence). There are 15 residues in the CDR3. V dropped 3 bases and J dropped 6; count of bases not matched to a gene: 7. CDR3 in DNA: TGTGCCAGCAGCTTGAATCGGGACAGGGTGGATACGCAGTATTTT. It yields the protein CASSLNRDRVDTQYF.

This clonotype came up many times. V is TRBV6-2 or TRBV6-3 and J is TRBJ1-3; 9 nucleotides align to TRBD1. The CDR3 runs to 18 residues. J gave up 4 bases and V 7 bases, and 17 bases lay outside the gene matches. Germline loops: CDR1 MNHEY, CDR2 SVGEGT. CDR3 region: CASTEYLLDRGGGNTIYF. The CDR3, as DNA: TGTGCCAGCACCGAATACCTACTGGACAGGGGAGGAGGAAACACCATATATTTT.

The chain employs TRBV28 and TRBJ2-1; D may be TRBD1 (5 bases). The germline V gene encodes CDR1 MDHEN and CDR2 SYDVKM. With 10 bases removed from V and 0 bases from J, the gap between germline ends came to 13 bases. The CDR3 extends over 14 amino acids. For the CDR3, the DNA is TGTGCCACGGCAGGGTTCAGCTCCTACAATGAGCAGTTCTTC. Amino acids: CATAGFSSYNEQFF.

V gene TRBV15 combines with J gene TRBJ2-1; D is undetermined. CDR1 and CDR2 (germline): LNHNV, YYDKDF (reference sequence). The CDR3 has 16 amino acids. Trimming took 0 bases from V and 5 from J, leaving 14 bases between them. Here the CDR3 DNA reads TGTGCCACCAGCAGAGATCTCGCGGAAGGTAACAATGAGCAGTTCTTC. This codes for CATSRDLAEGNNEQFF. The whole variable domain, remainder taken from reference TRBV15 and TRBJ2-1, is DAMVIQNPRYQVTQFGKPVTLSCSQTLNHNVMYWYQQKSSQAPKLLFHYYDKDFNNEADTPDNFQSRRPNTSFCFLDIRSPGLGDTAMYLCATSRDLAEGNNEQFFGPGTRLTVL.

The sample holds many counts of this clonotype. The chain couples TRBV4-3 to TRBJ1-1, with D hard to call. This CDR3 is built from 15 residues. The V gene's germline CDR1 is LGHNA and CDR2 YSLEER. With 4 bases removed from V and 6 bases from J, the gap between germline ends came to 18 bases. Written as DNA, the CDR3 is TGCGCCAGCAGCCGCTCGCAGTCGCATATCTCTGAAGCTTTCTTT. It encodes CASSRSQSHISEAFF.

The chain's CDR3 is CASSEQFYEQYF. CDR3 DNA sequence: TGCGCCAGCAGTGAACAGTTCTACGAGCAGTACTTC. The J gene is TRBJ2-7, the V gene TRBV10-2; D gene unclear. Germline V gene lookup returns CDR1 WSHSY and CDR2 SAAADI. There are 12 residues in the CDR3. V was trimmed by 3 bases and J by 3 bases, leaving 6 bases between them.

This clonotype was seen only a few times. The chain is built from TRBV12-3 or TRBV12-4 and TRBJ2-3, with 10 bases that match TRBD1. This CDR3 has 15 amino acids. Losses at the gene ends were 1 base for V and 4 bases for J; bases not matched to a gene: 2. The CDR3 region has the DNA TGTGCCAGCAGTTTAGGGGGACAGGGGTCAGATACGCAGTATTTT. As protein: CASSLGGQGSDTQYF.